These 27 T cell receptor beta chains share one sample of origin, sequenced in a study of CD8+ T cells in alopecia areata. Investigators isolated RNA and reverse transcribed it into cDNA to act as the sequencing template. Assay used: immunoSEQ multiplex PCR; TCRdb lists only in-frame clones, some missing. The sample has about 98,000 clones, 35% to 50% seen once. Sequences were obtained from CD4+ T cells sorted from blood. The receptors shown here come from a human donor with alopecia areata.

V is TRBV29-1 and J is TRBJ2-3; D unresolved. V was clipped by 4 bases and J by 0 bases, with 5 bases between them. CDR3 size: 12 residues. Germline V gives CDR1 SQVTM, CDR2 ANQGSEA. In DNA form, the CDR3 reads TGCAGCGTTGCTTCCAGCACAGATACGCAGTATTTT. Amino acid sequence: CSVASSTDTQYF.

The rearrangement links TRBV5-1 to TRBJ2-7, with 7 nucleotides matching TRBD2. Germline CDR1 and CDR2: SGHRS and YFSETQ. Trimming removed 0 bases from V and 2 bases from J; junction bases left unmatched: 2. This CDR3 is built from 14 residues. This chain's CDR3 is CASSLVGTTYEQYF. For the CDR3, the DNA is TGCGCCAGCAGCTTGGTCGGGACTACCTACGAGCAGTACTTC.

This clone has a single count. The chain uses TRBV25-1 and TRBJ2-5; 9 positions match TRBD1. Germline loops: CDR1 MGHDK, CDR2 SYGVNS. The trim removed 1 base at V and 7 bases at J, leaving 10 bases unmatched. The CDR3 has 16 residues. The CDR3 nucleotides read TGTGCCAGCAGTGAATGGGGACAGGGCATTGGTGGGACCCAGTACTTC. It codes for CASSEWGQGIGGTQYF. Using reference TRBV25-1 and TRBJ2-5 for the parts outside the CDR3, the full variable domain is EADIYQTPRYLVIGTGKKITLECSQTMGHDKMYWYQQDPGMELHLIHYSYGVNSTEKGDLSSESTVSRIRTEHFPLTLESARPSHTSQYLCASSEWGQGIGGTQYFGPGTRLLVL.

The V gene is TRBV5-1, the J gene TRBJ2-1; D is ambiguous. V was trimmed by 2 bases and J by 6 bases, leaving 12 bases between them. The CDR3 extends over 14 amino acids. Germline CDR1 and CDR2: SGHRS and YFSETQ. The CDR3: CASSLPGPPNEQFF. DNA of the CDR3: TGCGCCAGCAGCTTACCGGGCCCTCCCAATGAGCAGTTCTTC. The whole variable domain, filled in from reference TRBV5-1 and TRBJ2-1, reads KAGVTQTPRYLIKTRGQQVTLSCSPISGHRSVSWYQQTPGQGLQFLFEYFSETQRNKGNFPGRFSGRQFSNSRSEMNVSTLELGDSALYLCASSLPGPPNEQFFGPGTRLTVL.

This chain links TRBV7-9 with TRBJ1-3; no clear D. The CDR3 is 13 amino acids. Germline V lookup: CDR1 SEHNR, CDR2 FQNEAQ (reference sequence). V was trimmed by 3 bases and J by 2 bases, leaving 5 bases between them. Here the CDR3 reads CASSFGTGNTIYF. The CDR3 nucleotides read TGTGCCAGCAGCTTCGGAACTGGAAACACCATATATTTT.

This chain uses TRBV6-6 with TRBJ1-1; D uncertain. Germline V CDR1 and CDR2: MNHNY, SVGAGI (reference sequence). Trimming removed 8 bases at V and 7 bases at J, with 17 bases between. The CDR3 runs to 13 residues. The CDR3 loop reads CASRLWLRGEAFF. The CDR3 DNA is TGTGCCAGCCGACTTTGGCTGAGAGGTGAAGCTTTCTTT.

CDR3: CASSTRDSRTDTQYF. CDR3 sequence (DNA): TGTGCCAGCAGCACCCGGGACAGCCGCACAGATACGCAGTATTTT. The rearrangement links TRBV7-9 to TRBJ2-3, with TRBD1 matching 7 bases. The CDR3 sequence is 15 residues long. CDR1 is SEHNR and CDR2 is FQNEAQ in the germline V gene (reference sequence). The J segment lost 1 base and the V segment lost 5 bases, leaving 6 bases of the junction unmatched.

The rearrangement links TRBV7-2 to TRBJ2-1; no clear D gene. The V end lost 5 bases, the J end lost 5 bases, and 13 bases lay between the germline ends. This CDR3 is 14 amino acids long. Germline V gene sequence: CDR1 SGHTA, CDR2 FQGNSA. CDR3 DNA sequence: TGTGCCAGCAGCCACGACAAGGGCCACAATGAGCAGTTCTTC. Translated, it gives CASSHDKGHNEQFF.

The genes are TRBV7-3 and TRBJ2-5, with D perhaps matching TRBD1 or TRBD2 (6 bases each). With 0 bases removed from V and 2 bases from J, the gap between germline ends came to 10 bases. This CDR3 contains 15 residues. Germline V lookup: CDR1 SGHTA, CDR2 FQGTGA. The CDR3: CASSLTGGRQETQYF. In nucleotides, the CDR3 is TGTGCCAGCAGCTTAACAGGGGGGAGACAAGAGACCCAGTACTTC.

This clone showed up just a few times. The chain employs TRBV5-1 and TRBJ2-2; 7 bases match TRBD2. The CDR3 has 15 residues. Germline loops: CDR1 SGHRS, CDR2 YFSETQ. V dropped 4 bases and J dropped 5; count of bases not matched to a gene: 8. The CDR3 coding sequence is TGCGCCAGCAGCATTTCGGGGGGTGCGACCGGGGAGCTGTTTTTT. This codes for CASSISGGATGELFF.

This clone was detected once. The V call is TRBV2, the J call TRBJ1-1; D is unclear. Trimming stripped 0 bases from V and 6 bases from J, with 11 bases between. The length of the CDR3 is 14 residues. Germline V gene lookup returns CDR1 SNHLY and CDR2 FYNNEI. In DNA, the CDR3 is TGTGCCAGCAGTGAAGCGCTTAGACGGTCTGAAGCTTTCTTT. Its translation: CASSEALRRSEAFF. The full variable domain, completed using reference TRBV2 and TRBJ1-1, is EPEVTQTPSHQVTQMGQEVILRCVPISNHLYFYWYRQILGQKVEFLVSFYNNEISEKSEIFDDQFSVERPDGSNFTLKIRSTKLEDSAMYFCASSEALRRSEAFFGQGTRLTVV.

This clone occurred a few times. The gene calls are TRBV28 and TRBJ2-2; TRBD2 aligns across 7 bases. Germline values: CDR1 MDHEN, CDR2 SYDVKM. The ends lost 3 bases at V and 0 bases at J; junction bases unmatched: 1. The CDR3 consists of 15 residues. In DNA, the CDR3 is TGTGCCAGCAGTTTGGCGGGGGCGAACACCGGGGAGCTGTTTTTT. This gives the protein CASSLAGANTGELFF. The entire variable domain, with the rest obtained from reference TRBV28 and TRBJ2-2, is as follows: DVKVTQSSRYLVKRTGEKVFLECVQDMDHENMFWYRQDPGLGLRLIYFSYDVKMKEKGDIPEGYSVSREKKERFSLILESASTNQTSMYLCASSLAGANTGELFFGEGSRLTVL.

The chain joins TRBV29-1 to TRBJ1-2; D is unclear. Germline CDR1 is SQVTM and CDR2 is ANQGSEA. The CDR3 length is 12 residues. V was pared by 7 bases and J by 4 bases, with 13 bases between. The CDR3 region has the DNA TGCAGCGGAACGGACTCCGGCTATGGCTACACCTTC. Amino acids: CSGTDSGYGYTF.

This clone was seen a few times. The V gene is TRBV7-2, the J gene TRBJ1-1; TRBD1 matches 7 bases. This CDR3 is built from 12 residues. The junction had 3 bases not matched to a gene; V was cut back by 5 bases and J by 6 bases. CDR1 and CDR2 from the germline V gene are SGHTA and FQGNSA. The CDR3 here is CASSPQGAEAFF. The DNA of the CDR3 is TGTGCCAGCAGCCCCCAGGGGGCTGAAGCTTTCTTT.

The table lists this clone with a few counts. The V gene is TRBV4-3, the J gene TRBJ2-1; D is ambiguous. V lost 0 bases to trimming and J lost 8 bases, with 5 bases between them. CDR1 and CDR2 from the germline V gene are LGHNA and YSLEER. The CDR3 runs to 12 residues. CDR3 loop: CASSQDRDEQFF. The CDR3 DNA is TGCGCCAGCAGCCAAGATAGGGATGAGCAGTTCTTC.

This clone was counted between two and nine times. CDR3 loop: CAWSVGSTAQSNGELFF. For the CDR3, the DNA is TGTGCCTGGAGTGTAGGCAGCACGGCACAGTCGAACGGGGAGCTGTTTTTT. The V gene is TRBV30, the J gene TRBJ2-2; no firm D call. Germline CDR1 GTSNPN, CDR2 SVGIG (reference sequence). V lost 0 bases, J lost 7 bases, and 21 bases lay in between. This CDR3 is built from 17 residues.

Only a few counts were recorded for this clone. The gene calls are TRBV29-1 and TRBJ2-7; unclear D gene. Trimming removed 7 bases from V and 3 bases from J, with 16 bases in between. The CDR3 loop spans 13 amino acids. Germline-derived CDR1 and CDR2 are SQVTM and ANQGSEA. In DNA, the CDR3 is TGCAGCGGCGCGGTTGAAGGGATCTACGAGCAGTACTTC. Translated: CSGAVEGIYEQYF.

CDR3 loop: CASSLGLGQQETQYF. The CDR3 nucleotides are TGCGCCAGCAGCTTGGGTCTGGGACAGCAAGAGACCCAGTACTTC. The chain joins TRBV5-1 to TRBJ2-5; 7 nucleotides line up with TRBD1. This CDR3 has 15 amino acids. Germline V lookup: CDR1 SGHRS, CDR2 YFSETQ. V lost 0 bases, J lost 2 bases, and 4 bases stayed unmatched.

The chain is built from TRBV6-5 and TRBJ2-1, with 7 bases lining up with TRBD2. CDR3 size: 14 residues. Germline values: CDR1 MNHEY, CDR2 SVGAGI. Trimming took 8 bases from V and 6 from J; bases not matched to a gene: 10. The CDR3 reads CASQTGTKSNEQFF. The CDR3 DNA is TGTGCCAGCCAAACCGGGACTAAAAGCAATGAGCAGTTCTTC.

The J gene is TRBJ1-1, the V gene TRBV18; no definite D call. Germline CDR1 reads KGHSH; CDR2 reads LQKENI. The V and J ends lost 2 bases and 7 bases respectively, with 11 bases between them. This CDR3 comprises 13 residues. CDR3 DNA sequence: TGTGCCAGCTCACCATTCAGGCAGAGTGAAGCTTTCTTT. Translating gives CASSPFRQSEAFF.

The V call is TRBV2, the J call TRBJ1-6; 10 bases are a match to TRBD1. The CDR3 totals 13 residues. After removal of 6 bases from V and 11 bases from J, the junction contained 4 bases not matched to a gene. The germline V gene has CDR1 SNHLY and CDR2 FYNNEI. The DNA of the CDR3 is TGTGCCAGCAGCCGGGACAGGGGCCCACCCCTCCACTTT. Translation: CASSRDRGPPLHF.

The V call is TRBV2, the J call TRBJ2-5; possible D gene TRBD1, 5 bases. The germline V gene encodes CDR1 SNHLY and CDR2 FYNNEI. The CDR3 runs to 12 residues. The CDR3 spells CGGYRYQETQYF. For the CDR3, the DNA is TGTGGGGGATACAGGTACCAAGAGACCCAGTACTTC.

The chain couples TRBV30 to TRBJ2-5; D gene ambiguous. The CDR3 totals 13 residues. The V gene's germline CDR1 is GTSNPN and CDR2 SVGIG (reference sequence). Trimming cost V 4 bases and J 1 base, with 10 bases left between them. The CDR3 reads CAWNRNSQETQYF. In DNA form, the CDR3 reads TGTGCCTGGAATCGGAACAGCCAAGAGACCCAGTACTTC.

The genes are TRBV29-1 and TRBJ1-1; no firm D call. Germline V gene data show CDR1 as SQVTM and CDR2 as ANQGSEA. The CDR3 is 12 amino acids. V gave up 4 bases and J gave up 2 bases, with 8 bases separating them. In DNA form, the CDR3 reads TGCAGCGTTGGGGCAGTAAACACTGAAGCTTTCTTT. Translation gives CSVGAVNTEAFF.

A few counts support this clone. V is TRBV29-1 and J is TRBJ1-1, with TRBD1 identical over 7 bases. The CDR3 is 14 residues long. Germline CDR1 and CDR2: SQVTM and ANQGSEA. V shed 7 bases, J shed 3 bases, and the junction held 11 bases outside the gene matches. CDR3 in amino acids: CSGGRGLDHTEAFF. The CDR3 DNA sequence: TGCAGCGGAGGAAGGGGGCTGGATCACACTGAAGCTTTCTTT.

The chain combines TRBV6-5 with TRBJ2-5, with 8 bases identical to TRBD2. This CDR3 region has 15 residues. Germline assignment: CDR1 MNHEY and CDR2 SVGAGI. The junction had 10 bases not matched to a gene; V was cut back by 10 bases and J by 0 bases. CDR3 region: CATSRAGVDQETQYF. In DNA, the CDR3 is TGTGCCACCTCGCGAGCGGGAGTGGACCAAGAGACCCAGTACTTC.

The chain carries TRBV5-1 and TRBJ2-1; either TRBD1 or TRBD2 may supply D (5 bases each). Germline assignment: CDR1 SGHRS and CDR2 YFSETQ. V lost 6 bases to trimming and J lost 8 bases, with 21 bases between them. The CDR3 totals 15 residues. The CDR3 loop is CASTPGLLENHEQFF. The CDR3, as DNA: TGCGCCAGCACTCCGGGGCTCCTTGAGAACCATGAGCAGTTCTTC.